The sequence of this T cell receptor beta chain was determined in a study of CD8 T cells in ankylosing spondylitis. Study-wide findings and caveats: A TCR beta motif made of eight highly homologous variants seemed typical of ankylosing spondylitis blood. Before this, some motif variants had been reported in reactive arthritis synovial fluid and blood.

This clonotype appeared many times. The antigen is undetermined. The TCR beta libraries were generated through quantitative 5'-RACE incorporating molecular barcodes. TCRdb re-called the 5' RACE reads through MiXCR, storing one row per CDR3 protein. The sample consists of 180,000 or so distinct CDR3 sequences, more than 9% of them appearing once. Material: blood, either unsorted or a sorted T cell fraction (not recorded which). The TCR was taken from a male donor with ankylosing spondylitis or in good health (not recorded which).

CDR3 DNA sequence: TGTGCCATCAGTGATTCGGGACAGGGGATCTACAATGAGCAGTTCTTC. It yields the protein CAISDSGQGIYNEQFF. The chain employs TRBV10-3 and TRBJ2-1, with 10 bases identical to TRBD1. This CDR3 region has 16 residues. Looked up from germline, CDR1 is ENHRY and CDR2 is SYGVKD. J was trimmed by 3 bases and V by 3 bases; bases with no gene match: 5.